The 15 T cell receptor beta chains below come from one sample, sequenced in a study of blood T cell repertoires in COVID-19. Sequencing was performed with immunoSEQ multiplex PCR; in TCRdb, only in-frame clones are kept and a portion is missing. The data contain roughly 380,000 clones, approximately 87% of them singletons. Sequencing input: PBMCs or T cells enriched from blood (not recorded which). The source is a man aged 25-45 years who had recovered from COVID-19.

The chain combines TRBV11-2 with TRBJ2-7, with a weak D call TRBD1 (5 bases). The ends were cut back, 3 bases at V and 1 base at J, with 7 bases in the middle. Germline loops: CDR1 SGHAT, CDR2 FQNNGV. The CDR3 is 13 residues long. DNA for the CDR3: TGTGCCAGCAGCTTCGACAGTTCCTACGAGCAGTACTTC. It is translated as CASSFDSSYEQYF.

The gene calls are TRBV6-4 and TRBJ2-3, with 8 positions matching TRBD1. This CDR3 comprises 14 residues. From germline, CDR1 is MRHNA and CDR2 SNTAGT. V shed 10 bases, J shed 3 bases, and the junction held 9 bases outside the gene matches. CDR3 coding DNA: TGTGCCACATCCCCGGGACAGGAGACAGATACGCAGTATTTT. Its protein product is CATSPGQETDTQYF.

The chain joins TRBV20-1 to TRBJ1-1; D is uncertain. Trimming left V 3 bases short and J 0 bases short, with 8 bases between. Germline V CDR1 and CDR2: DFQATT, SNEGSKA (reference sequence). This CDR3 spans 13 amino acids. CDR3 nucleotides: TGCAGTGCTAGTCGGTTTATGAACACTGAAGCTTTCTTT. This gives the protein CSASRFMNTEAFF.

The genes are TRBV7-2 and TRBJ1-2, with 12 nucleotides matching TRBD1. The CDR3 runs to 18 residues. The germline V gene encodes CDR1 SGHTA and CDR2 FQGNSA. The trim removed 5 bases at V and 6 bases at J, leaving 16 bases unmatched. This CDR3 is CASSPDWDRGRSLNGYTF. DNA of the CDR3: TGTGCCAGCAGCCCGGACTGGGACAGGGGGCGTTCTCTAAATGGCTACACCTTC.

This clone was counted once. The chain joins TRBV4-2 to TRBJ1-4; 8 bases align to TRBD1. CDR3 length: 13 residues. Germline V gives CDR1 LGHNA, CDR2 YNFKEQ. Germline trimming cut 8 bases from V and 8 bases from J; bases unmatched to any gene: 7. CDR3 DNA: TGTGCCAGCCGGGGGACAGGAGAAGAAAAACTGTTTTTT. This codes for CASRGTGEEKLFF.

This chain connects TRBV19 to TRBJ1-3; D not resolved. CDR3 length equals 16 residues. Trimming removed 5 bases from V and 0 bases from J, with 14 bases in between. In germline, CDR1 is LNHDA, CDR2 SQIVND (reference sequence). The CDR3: CASSGLDSHSGNTIYF. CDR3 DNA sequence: TGTGCCAGTAGTGGGTTAGACTCACACTCTGGAAACACCATATATTTT.

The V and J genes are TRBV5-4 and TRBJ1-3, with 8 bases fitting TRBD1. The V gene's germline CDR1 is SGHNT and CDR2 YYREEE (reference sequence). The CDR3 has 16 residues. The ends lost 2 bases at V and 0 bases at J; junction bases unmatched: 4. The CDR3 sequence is CASSFPDRGSGNTIYF. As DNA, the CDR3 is TGTGCCAGCAGCTTCCCTGACAGGGGCTCTGGAAACACCATATATTTT.

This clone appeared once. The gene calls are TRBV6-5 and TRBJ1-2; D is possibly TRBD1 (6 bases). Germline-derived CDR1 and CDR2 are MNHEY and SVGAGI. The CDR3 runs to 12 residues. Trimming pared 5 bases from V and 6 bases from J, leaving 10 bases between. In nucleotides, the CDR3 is TGTGCCAGCAGTCAGGGGTTCGATGGCTACACCTTC. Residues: CASSQGFDGYTF.

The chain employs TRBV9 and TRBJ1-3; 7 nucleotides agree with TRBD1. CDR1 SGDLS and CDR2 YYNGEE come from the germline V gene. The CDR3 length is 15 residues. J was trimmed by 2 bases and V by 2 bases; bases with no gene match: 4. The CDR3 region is CASSVTGSPGNTIYF. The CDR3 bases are TGTGCCAGCAGCGTGACAGGGAGCCCTGGAAACACCATATATTTT.

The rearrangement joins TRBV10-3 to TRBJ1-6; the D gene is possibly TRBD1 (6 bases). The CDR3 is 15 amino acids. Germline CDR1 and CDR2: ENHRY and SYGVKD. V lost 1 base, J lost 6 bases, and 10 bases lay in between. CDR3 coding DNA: TGTGCCATCAGTGAGTTAACAGGGAGTAATTCACCCCTCCACTTT. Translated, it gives CAISELTGSNSPLHF.

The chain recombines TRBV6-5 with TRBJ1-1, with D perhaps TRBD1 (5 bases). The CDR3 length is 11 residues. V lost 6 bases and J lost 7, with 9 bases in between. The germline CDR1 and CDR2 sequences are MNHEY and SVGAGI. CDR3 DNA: TGTGCCAGCAGGGCGGGGCATGAAGCTTTCTTT. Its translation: CASRAGHEAFF.

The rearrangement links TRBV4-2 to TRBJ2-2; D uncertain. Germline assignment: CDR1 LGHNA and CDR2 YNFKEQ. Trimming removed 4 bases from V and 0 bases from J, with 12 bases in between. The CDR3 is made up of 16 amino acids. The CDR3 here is CASSLWAETNTGELFF. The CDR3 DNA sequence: TGTGCCAGCAGCCTTTGGGCCGAAACGAACACCGGGGAGCTGTTTTTT.

CDR3 in DNA: TGTGCCAGCAGCTTAGACGGCCGCGGAGTGAACACTGAAGCTTTCTTT. Residues: CASSLDGRGVNTEAFF. The genes are TRBV7-2 and TRBJ1-1; D call uncertain. Germline CDR1 and CDR2: SGHTA and FQGNSA. This CDR3 region has 16 residues. Between the trimmed V and J ends, which lost 1 base and 0 bases, there was a span of 12 bases.

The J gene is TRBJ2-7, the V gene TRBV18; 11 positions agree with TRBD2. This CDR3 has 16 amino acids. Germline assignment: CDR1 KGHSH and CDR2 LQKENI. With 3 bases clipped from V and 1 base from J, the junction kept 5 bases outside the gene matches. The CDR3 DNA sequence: TGTGCCAGCTCACCGCTAGCGGGGGGCACTTCCTACGAGCAGTACTTC. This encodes CASSPLAGGTSYEQYF.

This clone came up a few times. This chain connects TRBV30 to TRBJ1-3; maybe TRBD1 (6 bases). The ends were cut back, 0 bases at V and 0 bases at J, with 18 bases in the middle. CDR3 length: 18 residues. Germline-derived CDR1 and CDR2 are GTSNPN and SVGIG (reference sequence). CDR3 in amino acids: CAWSVMGDTTASGNTIYF. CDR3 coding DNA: TGTGCCTGGAGTGTAATGGGGGACACAACTGCCTCTGGAAACACCATATATTTT.